The 21 T cell receptor beta chains reported below all come from one sample, sequenced in a study of radiation and T cells in renal cell carcinoma (dated by TCRdb to the early 2020s). Taken with the paper, the label for time point translates to: blood 2 weeks post-SBRT. Per the publication, the treatment or condition label means: 15 Gy SBRT to primary tumor, nephrectomy 4 weeks later. The library relied on the immunoSEQ multiplex PCR assay. In its TCRdb copy, this immuneACCESS table keeps in-frame sequences only and misses some clones. Where compared with another copy, unresolved V genes explain less than half of these, and the others have no known cause. In this sample the table shows almost 50,000 clones, 80% of which occur a single time. The ten largest clonotypes hold 25% to 30% of the sample. Source: blood, taken from a patient whose treatment included radiotherapy and nephrectomy. Receptors were obtained from a woman in her 70s with renal cell carcinoma.

This clone was counted a single time. The gene calls are TRBV6-6 and TRBJ2-5, with D possibly matching TRBD1 (5 bases). This CDR3 comprises 16 residues. Germline V gene lookup returns CDR1 MNHNY and CDR2 SVGAGI (reference sequence). V was clipped by 5 bases and J by 2 bases, with 18 bases between them. CDR3 protein: CASSPLTRVGQETQYF. The DNA for the CDR3 is TGTGCCAGCAGTCCTTTAACCAGGGTTGGACAAGAGACCCAGTACTTC.

The chain joins TRBV2 to TRBJ2-2; possible D gene TRBD2, 6 bases. V was trimmed by 2 bases and J by 3 bases, leaving 10 bases between them. Germline values: CDR1 SNHLY, CDR2 FYNNEI. The CDR3 runs 15 residues. The CDR3 protein is CASSEREPDTGELFF. For the CDR3, the DNA is TGTGCCAGCAGTGAACGGGAGCCCGACACCGGGGAGCTGTTTTTT.

The chain recombines TRBV2 with TRBJ1-1, with TRBD1 as a possible D gene (6 bases). Germline assignment: CDR1 SNHLY and CDR2 FYNNEI. With 6 bases removed from V and 1 base from J, the gap between germline ends came to 21 bases. The CDR3 spans 17 residues. CDR3 sequence: CASRLQGLTLGNTEAFF. The CDR3 nucleotides read TGTGCCAGCAGGTTGCAGGGGCTCACCCTTGGGAACACTGAAGCTTTCTTT. The variable domain in full, with the rest retrieved from reference TRBV2 and TRBJ1-1, is EPEVTQTPSHQVTQMGQEVILRCVPISNHLYFYWYRQILGQKVEFLVSFYNNEISEKSEIFDDQFSVERPDGSNFTLKIRSTKLEDSAMYFCASRLQGLTLGNTEAFFGQGTRLTVV.

This clone was counted once. V usage is TRBV30 and J usage is TRBJ1-2; D remains unclear. CDR3 length equals 13 residues. The germline V gene encodes CDR1 GTSNPN and CDR2 SVGIG (reference sequence). Between the trimmed V and J ends, which lost 1 base and 4 bases, there was a span of 10 bases. CDR3 DNA: TGTGCCTGGAGTGGGATCGGGTTCTATGGCTACACCTTC. The encoded protein is CAWSGIGFYGYTF.

The chain uses TRBV7-9 and TRBJ2-4; no clear D. Trimming took 5 bases from V and 0 from J, leaving 14 bases between them. This CDR3 contains 16 residues. Per the germline V gene, CDR1 is SEHNR and CDR2 is FQNEAQ (reference sequence). CDR3: CASSPTEGLAKNIQYF. In nucleotides, the CDR3 is TGTGCCAGCAGCCCGACCGAAGGTCTAGCCAAAAACATTCAGTACTTC.

Turning to this clone: A read error may account for a junction end that differs from germline. This chain connects TRBV12-5 to TRBJ2-5, with 11 bases aligning to TRBD1. The CDR3 loop spans 15 amino acids. The V gene's germline CDR1 is LGHNT and CDR2 FRNRAP. CDR3 residues: CASGLGQGVLETQYF. For the CDR3, the DNA is TGTGCTAGTGGATTGGGACAGGGGGTTTTAGAGACCCAGTACTTC. The full variable domain, with the rest looked up from reference TRBV12-5 and TRBJ2-5, is DARVTQTPRHKVTEMGQEVTMRCQPILGHNTVFWYRQTMMQGLELLAYFRNRAPLDDSGMPKDRFSAEMPDATLATLKIQPSEPRDSAVYFCASGLGQGVLETQYFGPGTRLLVL.

The V and J genes are TRBV13 and TRBJ2-2; 7 bases match TRBD1. CDR1 and CDR2 from the germline V gene are PRHDT and FYEKMQ (reference sequence). This CDR3 is 19 amino acids long. J was trimmed by 0 bases and V by 4 bases; bases with no gene match: 14. CDR3 coding DNA: TGTGCCAGCAGCTCCTCGAGGGGGCGTAGGGGGTCGAACACCGGGGAGCTGTTTTTT. This codes for CASSSSRGRRGSNTGELFF.

This clone counts as medium-sized. The chain is built from TRBV7-2 and TRBJ2-5; D is ambiguous. CDR1 is SGHTA, CDR2 FQGNSA, per germline. The ends were cut back, 4 bases at V and 7 bases at J, with 13 bases in the middle. The CDR3 covers 13 residues. The CDR3, as DNA: TGTGCCAGCAGCTCAGTCCCGGGCAGGACCCAGTACTTC. Protein product: CASSSVPGRTQYF.

The V call is TRBV19, the J call TRBJ2-1; weak D call: TRBD2 (5 bases). The CDR3 totals 15 residues. Germline V CDR1 and CDR2: LNHDA, SQIVND (reference sequence). The ends were cut back, 8 bases at V and 0 bases at J, with 14 bases in the middle. The CDR3 DNA reads as TGTGCCAGTGGAACTCTAGCCCACTCCTACAATGAGCAGTTCTTC. It is translated as CASGTLAHSYNEQFF.

The chain has TRBV25-1 and TRBJ2-2; 9 nucleotides match TRBD1. The CDR3 is 13 residues long. V gave up 6 bases and J gave up 5 bases; unmatched junction bases: 1. CDR1 is MGHDK, CDR2 SYGVNS, per germline. The CDR3 region is CASRGTGTGELFF. The CDR3 coding sequence is TGTGCCAGCAGGGGGACAGGGACCGGGGAGCTGTTTTTT.

This chain links TRBV19 with TRBJ2-7; D gene uncertain. The V gene's germline CDR1 is LNHDA and CDR2 SQIVND (reference sequence). The ends were cut back, 5 bases at V and 8 bases at J, with 10 bases in the middle. The CDR3 is made up of 11 amino acids. In nucleotides, the CDR3 is TGTGCCAGTAGTGAGGAAGGGAAGCAGTACTTC. It translates to CASSEEGKQYF.

The V and J genes are TRBV7-2 and TRBJ1-2; D is undetermined. The CDR3 spans 13 residues. V lost 5 bases and J 6 bases, leaving 13 bases between the germline ends. The germline gives CDR1 SGHTA, CDR2 FQGNSA. CDR3 coding DNA: TGTGCCAGCAGCCTAAATGGGCAGAATGGCTACACCTTC. Translating it yields CASSLNGQNGYTF.

The rearrangement links TRBV6-5 to TRBJ1-3; D is ambiguous. Trimming removed 0 bases from V and 4 bases from J, with 13 bases in between. CDR1 MNHEY and CDR2 SVGAGI come from the germline V gene. This CDR3 contains 16 residues. The CDR3 spells CASSYSRESVGNTIYF. The CDR3 DNA reads as TGTGCCAGCAGTTACTCAAGGGAGTCGGTCGGAAACACCATATATTTT.

This chain uses TRBV7-6 with TRBJ2-3; D unresolved. V was cut by 2 bases and J by 5 bases, with 8 bases left in between. Per the germline V gene, CDR1 is SGHVS and CDR2 is FNYEAQ. This CDR3 has 13 amino acids. CDR3 amino acids: CASSLPGEDTQYF. For the CDR3, the DNA is TGTGCCAGCAGCTTACCAGGCGAAGATACGCAGTATTTT.

This chain connects TRBV6-6 to TRBJ1-5; 10 bases fit TRBD1. Germline V gene sequence: CDR1 MNHNY, CDR2 SVGAGI (reference sequence). The CDR3 runs to 14 residues. With 7 bases clipped from V and 4 bases from J, the junction kept 4 bases outside the gene matches. CDR3 residues: CASTVDRGNQPQHF. CDR3 coding DNA: TGTGCCAGCACCGTGGACAGGGGGAATCAGCCCCAGCATTTT.

V usage is TRBV6-1 and J usage is TRBJ1-2; TRBD1 is a possible D gene (5 bases). There are 14 residues in the CDR3. The germline V gene has CDR1 MNHNS and CDR2 SASEGT. V was pared by 4 bases and J by 1 base, with 10 bases between. CDR3 nucleotides: TGTGCCAGCAGTGCGCAGGACAATAACTATGGCTACACCTTC. This translates into CASSAQDNNYGYTF.

The V gene is TRBV10-2, the J gene TRBJ2-7, with 7 bases matching TRBD2. Germline CDR1 and CDR2: WSHSY and SAAADI. Losses at the gene ends were 8 bases for V and 0 bases for J; bases not matched to a gene: 13. The CDR3 extends over 16 amino acids. CDR3 sequence (DNA): TGCGCCAGCGCAATCCCCGAGGCGGGAGTCTCCTACGAGCAGTACTTC. Translating gives CASAIPEAGVSYEQYF.

The V call is TRBV7-2, the J call TRBJ2-3; no clear D gene. V was shortened by 3 bases and J by 6 bases, with 19 bases between the two germline ends. Per germline, CDR1 SGHTA and CDR2 FQGNSA. The CDR3 covers 16 residues. CDR3 amino acids: CASSFPLGIGWDTQYF. The CDR3 coding sequence is TGTGCCAGCAGCTTCCCTCTGGGGATCGGGTGGGATACGCAGTATTTT.

V and J are TRBV7-9 and TRBJ1-6; tentatively, D is TRBD1 (5 bases). The CDR3 covers 16 residues. V was pared by 5 bases and J by 9 bases, with 20 bases between. Germline V gives CDR1 SEHNR, CDR2 FQNEAQ (reference sequence). The CDR3 spells CASSPDRMGVRSPLHF. The DNA of the CDR3 is TGTGCCAGCAGCCCCGACAGAATGGGGGTGCGTTCACCCCTCCACTTT.

This chain links TRBV29-1 with TRBJ2-7; a weak D match, TRBD1 (5 bases). Germline CDR1 and CDR2: SQVTM and ANQGSEA. The CDR3 extends over 13 amino acids. Trimming removed 4 bases from V and 4 bases from J, with 14 bases in between. CDR3: CSVVGLGDYEQYF. The CDR3 bases are TGCAGCGTTGTAGGGTTAGGGGATTACGAGCAGTACTTC.

The J gene is TRBJ1-1, the V gene TRBV4-3; 8 nucleotides agree with TRBD1. The CDR3 is 15 residues long. With 3 bases clipped from V and 3 bases from J, the junction kept 6 bases outside the gene matches. The germline gives CDR1 LGHNA, CDR2 YSLEER. The CDR3 here is CASSQDQGADTEAFF. CDR3 sequence (DNA): TGCGCCAGCAGCCAGGATCAGGGGGCGGACACTGAAGCTTTCTTT.